This is a list of T cell receptor beta chains from one sample in a study of shared clonotypes between healthy human individuals. TCRdb's copy holds only in-frame clones and misses some; the assay was immunoSEQ multiplex PCR. This sample has about 980,000 clones, with about 80% found just once. The specimen was memory CD4+ T cells sorted from blood. Receptor source: a man between 18 and 29 years old in good health. CDR3s include the opening cysteine and the closing phenylalanine or tryptophan. A D gene is named only where the DNA matches it firmly. Only some rows state a clone size, as once, few, many or a class for expanded clones.

j_gene: TRBJ1-5; v_gene: TRBV19; d_gene: TRBD1; abundance: .; CDR3nt: TGTGCCAGTAGTATCAGGACAGGAGCAGGCAATCAGCCCCAGCATTTT; CDR3aa: CASSIRTGAGNQPQHF
j_gene: TRBJ2-7; v_gene: TRBV19; d_gene: .; abundance: .; CDR3nt: TGTGCCAGTAGTATCCCCCCCCAGGGCAGGGACTACGAGCAGTACTTC; CDR3aa: CASSIPPQGRDYEQYF
j_gene: TRBJ1-2; v_gene: TRBV11-3; d_gene: .; abundance: .; CDR3nt: TGTGCCAGCAGCTTCCCCGGCGCCGATTTATCTTTC; CDR3aa: CASSFPGADLSF
j_gene: TRBJ1-6; v_gene: TRBV5-1; d_gene: .; abundance: .; CDR3nt: TGCGCCAGCAGCCCGGGACCCAATTCACCCCTCCACTTT; CDR3aa: CASSPGPNSPLHF
j_gene: TRBJ2-1; v_gene: TRBV5-1; d_gene: TRBD2; abundance: once; CDR3nt: TGCGCCAGCAGCGCTAGCGGGGGGAGCTCCTACAATGAGCAGTTCTTC; CDR3aa: CASSASGGSSYNEQFF
j_gene: TRBJ2-5; v_gene: TRBV2; d_gene: .; abundance: .; CDR3nt: TGTGCCAGCAGTGGGACTCGGGGGAACCAAGAGACCCAGTACTTC; CDR3aa: CASSGTRGNQETQYF
j_gene: TRBJ1-1; v_gene: TRBV7-2; d_gene: .; abundance: .; CDR3nt: TGTGCCAGCAGCCAAGGGGGTACCTTGGAAGCTTTCTTT; CDR3aa: CASSQGGTLEAFF
j_gene: TRBJ2-7; v_gene: TRBV2; d_gene: .; abundance: .; CDR3nt: TGTGCCAGCAGCGGCCAAAACTACGAGCAGTACTTC; CDR3aa: CASSGQNYEQYF
j_gene: TRBJ1-1; v_gene: TRBV6-1; d_gene: .; abundance: .; CDR3nt: TGTGCCAGCAGTGGGACATTGAACACTGAAGCTTTCTTT; CDR3aa: CASSGTLNTEAFF
j_gene: TRBJ2-7; v_gene: TRBV25-1; d_gene: TRBD2; abundance: .; CDR3nt: TGTGCCAGCAGTGAACCTAGCGGAGCCTACGAGCAGTACTTC; CDR3aa: CASSEPSGAYEQYF
j_gene: TRBJ2-2; v_gene: TRBV13; d_gene: .; abundance: .; CDR3nt: TGTGCCAGCAGCCCCGGAAAACTTAACCTCAACACCGGGGAGCTGTTTTTT; CDR3aa: CASSPGKLNLNTGELFF
j_gene: TRBJ2-2; v_gene: TRBV2; d_gene: .; abundance: .; CDR3nt: TGTGCCAGCAGTGAAGCGCCCTTAAGGGCAACCGGGGAGCTGTTTTTT; CDR3aa: CASSEAPLRATGELFF
j_gene: TRBJ2-5; v_gene: TRBV7-2; d_gene: .; abundance: .; CDR3nt: TGTGCCAGCAGCTCCCTCCTGGGCCCATGGGGGACCCAGTACTTC; CDR3aa: CASSSLLGPWGTQYF
j_gene: TRBJ1-2; v_gene: TRBV14; d_gene: .; abundance: .; CDR3nt: TGTGCCAGCAGCCAAGATAGGGTGCTTGGCTACACCTTC; CDR3aa: CASSQDRVLGYTF
j_gene: TRBJ2-7; v_gene: TRBV18; d_gene: .; abundance: .; CDR3nt: TGTGCCAGCTCACCAAATACCAACTCCTACGAGCAGTACTTC; CDR3aa: CASSPNTNSYEQYF
j_gene: TRBJ2-3; v_gene: TRBV5-1; d_gene: .; abundance: few; CDR3nt: TGCGCCAGCAGCCATGGGGCCACAGGGACAGATACGCAGTATTTT; CDR3aa: CASSHGATGTDTQYF
j_gene: TRBJ2-5; v_gene: TRBV6-5; d_gene: TRBD2; abundance: .; CDR3nt: TGTGCCAGCAGTACGGGAGGGGTGGAGACCCAGTACTTC; CDR3aa: CASSTGGVETQYF
j_gene: TRBJ2-4; v_gene: TRBV9; d_gene: .; abundance: once; CDR3nt: TGTGCCAGCAGCGTGGGCCCCGGGGAGGTAGGTTCCGAAAACATTCAGTACTTC; CDR3aa: CASSVGPGEVGSENIQYF
j_gene: TRBJ1-1; v_gene: TRBV5-1; d_gene: .; abundance: .; CDR3nt: TGCGCCAGCAGCTTGGCCGGGGCAGGAGGGGGCACTGAAGCTTTCTTT; CDR3aa: CASSLAGAGGGTEAFF
j_gene: TRBJ2-5; v_gene: TRBV4-1; d_gene: TRBD2; abundance: .; CDR3nt: TGCGCCAGCAGACCCTCCGCCGGGACTACGCAAGAGACCCAGTACTTC; CDR3aa: CASRPSAGTTQETQYF
j_gene: TRBJ2-3; v_gene: TRBV7-2; d_gene: TRBD1; abundance: .; CDR3nt: TGTGCCAGCAGCCCCCGGACAGGTACAGATACGCAGTATTTT; CDR3aa: CASSPRTGTDTQYF
j_gene: TRBJ2-2; v_gene: TRBV9; d_gene: .; abundance: few; CDR3nt: TGTGCCAGCAGCGGGGAGACGTACACCGGGGAGCTGTTTTTT; CDR3aa: CASSGETYTGELFF
j_gene: TRBJ1-1; v_gene: TRBV30; d_gene: .; abundance: .; CDR3nt: TGTGCCTGGAGTATGTGGGAGAACACTGAAGCTTTCTTT; CDR3aa: CAWSMWENTEAFF
j_gene: TRBJ2-3; v_gene: TRBV27; d_gene: TRBD1; abundance: .; CDR3nt: TGTGCCAGCGCTTACAGGGGGGTGGGCACAGATACGCAGTATTTT; CDR3aa: CASAYRGVGTDTQYF
j_gene: TRBJ2-1; v_gene: TRBV7-7; d_gene: .; abundance: .; CDR3nt: TGTGCTAGCAGCTTATCCCCGTGGACAGACAATGAGCAGTTCTTC; CDR3aa: CASSLSPWTDNEQFF
j_gene: TRBJ2-3; v_gene: TRBV6-5; d_gene: TRBD1; abundance: .; CDR3nt: TGTGCCAGCAGTCGTGGGGCAGGGGGAGATACGCAGTATTTT; CDR3aa: CASSRGAGGDTQYF
j_gene: TRBJ2-3; v_gene: TRBV2; d_gene: .; abundance: .; CDR3nt: TGTGCCAGCAGTGAAGGAGGCGGGGGCACAGATACGCAGTATTTT; CDR3aa: CASSEGGGGTDTQYF
j_gene: TRBJ2-7; v_gene: TRBV5-4; d_gene: .; abundance: .; CDR3nt: TGTGCCAGCAGCCGGGACATAAGGGACGAGCAGTACTTC; CDR3aa: CASSRDIRDEQYF
j_gene: TRBJ2-6; v_gene: TRBV21-1; d_gene: .; abundance: .; CDR3nt: TGTGCCAGCAGCAAAGAAGAGAGCTCTGGGGCCAACGTCCTGACTTTC; CDR3aa: CASSKEESSGANVLTF
j_gene: TRBJ1-6; v_gene: TRBV5-8; d_gene: .; abundance: .; CDR3nt: TGTGCCAGCAGCCCAGAGGATCGGGGATATAATTCACCCCTCCACTTT; CDR3aa: CASSPEDRGYNSPLHF
j_gene: TRBJ2-3; v_gene: TRBV6-1; d_gene: .; abundance: .; CDR3nt: TGTGCCAGCACCCGGGTGAGGGGCGAGTGGGATACGCAGTATTTT; CDR3aa: CASTRVRGEWDTQYF
j_gene: TRBJ1-6; v_gene: TRBV5-1; d_gene: TRBD1; abundance: .; CDR3nt: TGCGCCAGCAGCCGGGACAGGGAGAGAGGTTCACCCCTCCACTTT; CDR3aa: CASSRDRERGSPLHF
j_gene: TRBJ1-4; v_gene: TRBV11-2; d_gene: .; abundance: few; CDR3nt: TGTGCCAGCAGCTCTGGGGGGGTGACTAATGAAAAACTGTTTTTT; CDR3aa: CASSSGGVTNEKLFF
j_gene: TRBJ2-5; v_gene: TRBV5-6; d_gene: .; abundance: .; CDR3nt: TGTGCCAGCAGCAGGTTGACCAGCGACTCCAAGACCCAGTACTTC; CDR3aa: CASSRLTSDSKTQYF
j_gene: TRBJ2-2; v_gene: TRBV2; d_gene: TRBD1; abundance: .; CDR3nt: TGTGCCAGCAATAAGGGACAGGGGGGCGGGGAGCTGTTTTTT; CDR3aa: CASNKGQGGGELFF
j_gene: TRBJ1-6; v_gene: TRBV9; d_gene: TRBD1; abundance: .; CDR3nt: TGTGCCAGCAGCCCCGGGACAGGGGTTTCACCCCTCCACTTT; CDR3aa: CASSPGTGVSPLHF
j_gene: TRBJ2-7; v_gene: TRBV27; d_gene: TRBD1; abundance: .; CDR3nt: TGTGCCAGCAGCCTGGACAGGGATCGGAGGCCGGCGGTATACGAGCAGTACTTC; CDR3aa: CASSLDRDRRPAVYEQYF
j_gene: TRBJ1-2; v_gene: TRBV28; d_gene: TRBD1; abundance: .; CDR3nt: TGTGCCAGCACCCAGACAGGGGACTATGGCTACACCTTC; CDR3aa: CASTQTGDYGYTF
j_gene: TRBJ2-1; v_gene: TRBV6-1; d_gene: .; abundance: few; CDR3nt: TGTGCCGGGAGGACTGCACTCTACAATGAGCAGTTCTTC; CDR3aa: CAGRTALYNEQFF
j_gene: TRBJ1-5; v_gene: TRBV7-2; d_gene: .; abundance: .; CDR3nt: TGTGCCAGCAGCTCCAGAAGGTTTCCCGATCAGCCCCAGCATTTT; CDR3aa: CASSSRRFPDQPQHF
j_gene: TRBJ2-5; v_gene: TRBV5-1; d_gene: TRBD1; abundance: .; CDR3nt: TGCGCCAGCAGCTTGGAGGGGGCTCAGAAAGAGACCCAGTACTTC; CDR3aa: CASSLEGAQKETQYF
j_gene: TRBJ2-7; v_gene: TRBV19; d_gene: TRBD2; abundance: .; CDR3nt: TGTGCCAGTAGTACTAGGACTAGCGGAGCCCGGGAGCAGTACTTC; CDR3aa: CASSTRTSGAREQYF
j_gene: TRBJ1-2; v_gene: TRBV7-9; d_gene: .; abundance: .; CDR3nt: TGTGCCAGCAGCCCAGACTTGGAAAGTTGGAGGGTATTTGGCTACACCTTC; CDR3aa: CASSPDLESWRVFGYTF
j_gene: TRBJ1-4; v_gene: TRBV7-9; d_gene: .; abundance: .; CDR3nt: TGTGCCAGCAGCTCGACAGGCCGTAATGAAAAACTGTTTTTT; CDR3aa: CASSSTGRNEKLFF
j_gene: TRBJ2-3; v_gene: TRBV5-1; d_gene: TRBD2; abundance: .; CDR3nt: TGCGCCAGCAGGATATCTTGGACTAGCGGGAGGGCCGCAGATACGCAGTATTTT; CDR3aa: CASRISWTSGRAADTQYF
j_gene: TRBJ2-7; v_gene: TRBV6-1; d_gene: .; abundance: .; CDR3nt: TGTGCCAGCAGTCTTCAGGGGGGTTCCTACGAGCAGTACTTC; CDR3aa: CASSLQGGSYEQYF